The 27 T cell receptor beta chains reported below all come from one sample, sequenced in a study of blood T cells in healthy people across ages. For the second PCR, which ran for about 6 to 11 cycles, a sample-barcoded 5' primer and a J-beta primer mix were used. TCRdb re-derived calls from the 5' RACE reads in MiXCR, one entry per CDR3 protein. Among about 570,000 distinct CDR3 sequences listed, 25% to 30% were seen once. Sample: blood. Every receptor here comes from a woman in her seventies in good health.

This chain links TRBV10-3 with TRBJ1-1; D gene ambiguous. The germline V and J ends were trimmed by 10 bases and 4 bases, with 16 bases remaining between them. The CDR3 runs 13 residues. Per germline, CDR1 ENHRY and CDR2 SYGVKD. CDR3 nucleotide sequence: TGTGCCACGAGGACCCCCGTGGGCACTGAAGCTTTCTTT. Translation gives CATRTPVGTEAFF.

The chain is built from TRBV19 and TRBJ2-5; D gene ambiguous. V was shortened by 1 base and J by 1 base, with 10 bases between the two germline ends. Germline lookup yields CDR1 LNHDA and CDR2 SQIVND (reference sequence). The CDR3 is 15 amino acids. In nucleotides, the CDR3 is TGTGCCAGTAGTATAGGAGGCAGAGTCCAAGAGACCCAGTACTTC. This gives the protein CASSIGGRVQETQYF.

This clonotype was counted a few times. This sequence joins TRBV12-3 or TRBV12-4 and TRBJ2-3; D may be TRBD2 (6 bases). The CDR3 length is 15 residues. V was clipped by 6 bases and J by 2 bases, with 15 bases between them. CDR3 DNA: TGTGCCAGCAGATCAACTAGCAGAATCACAGATACGCAGTATTTT. This translates into CASRSTSRITDTQYF.

This chain joins TRBV20-1 and TRBJ2-7; 8 bases line up with TRBD2. V lost 2 bases and J lost 3; bases outside the gene matches: 9. This CDR3 is 15 amino acids long. Germline-derived CDR1 and CDR2 are DFQATT and SNEGSKA (reference sequence). CDR3 in amino acids: CSARYKAGVHYEQYF. The CDR3 nucleotides read TGCAGTGCTAGATATAAAGCGGGGGTTCACTACGAGCAGTACTTC.

This rearrangement joins TRBV5-5 to TRBJ1-2; D is perhaps TRBD1 (6 bases). Germline lookup yields CDR1 SGHKS and CDR2 YYEKEE (reference sequence). V was pared by 4 bases and J by 0 bases, with 13 bases between. There are 15 residues in the CDR3. The CDR3 coding sequence is TGTGCCAGCAGCCAGACAGGACCCACTAACTATGGCTACACCTTC. This codes for CASSQTGPTNYGYTF.

This clonotype has only a few counts. One end of the junction fails to match germline, which may point to a read error. The rearrangement links TRBV5-1 to TRBJ1-1; 8 bases map to TRBD1. The CDR3 contains 15 residues. Germline loops: CDR1 SGHRS, CDR2 YFSETQ. The CDR3: CASGLAGTGNTEAFF. The CDR3 bases are TGCGCCAGCGGCTTAGCCGGGACAGGGAACACTGAAGCTTTCTTT.

This clonotype was seen a handful of times. V gene TRBV7-9 combines with J gene TRBJ1-2, with a weak D call TRBD1 (6 bases). CDR3 length: 13 residues. The germline CDR1 and CDR2 sequences are SEHNR and FQNEAQ (reference sequence). V dropped 4 bases and J dropped 7 bases, with 13 bases sitting between them. CDR3 sequence reads: CASSSLTGSGYTF. The CDR3, as DNA: TGTGCCAGCAGCTCACTGACAGGTTCTGGCTACACCTTC.

This sequence joins TRBV7-6 and TRBJ1-2; D is ambiguous. The germline gives CDR1 SGHVS, CDR2 FNYEAQ. This CDR3 comprises 15 residues. Trimming pared 3 bases from V and 4 bases from J, leaving 15 bases between. The CDR3, as DNA: TGTGCCAGCAGCTTTTCGGTCGATTTAGCCTATGGCTACACCTTC. Protein sequence: CASSFSVDLAYGYTF.

This clonotype appeared a few times. The V gene is TRBV4-1, the J gene TRBJ1-2; D uncertain. The CDR3 extends over 14 amino acids. Between the trimmed V and J ends, which lost 0 bases and 1 base, there was a span of 6 bases. Germline V CDR1 and CDR2: MGHRA, YSYEKL. CDR3 DNA sequence: TGCGCCAGCAGCCAAGAAACGGATAACTATGGCTACACCTTC. Translating it yields CASSQETDNYGYTF.

This clonotype was observed a few times. The chain is built from TRBV20-1 and TRBJ1-1, with TRBD1 matching 7 bases. The CDR3 loop spans 14 amino acids. The germline gives CDR1 DFQATT, CDR2 SNEGSKA (reference sequence). DNA for the CDR3: TGCGGTGTCGGGAGGGGGCTGATGAACACTGAAGCTTTCTTT. Translation gives CGVGRGLMNTEAFF.

This clonotype was observed a few times. An end of the junction differs from the germline gene, which may be a read error. CDR3 sequence: CATSPVLKGQGLMNTEAFF. The CDR3 coding sequence is TGCGCCACCAGTCCCGTCCTCAAGGGACAGGGCCTCATGAACACTGAAGCTTTCTTT. The chain links TRBV24-1 to TRBJ1-1; 9 bases fit TRBD1. The CDR3 is 19 amino acids. CDR1 is KGHDR and CDR2 is SFDVKD in the germline V gene.

This clonotype was counted only a few times. One end of the junction is discordant with germline, which a read error may explain. This chain uses TRBV20-1 with TRBJ1-2; no definite D call. CDR1 and CDR2 from the germline V gene are DFQATT and SNEGSKA (reference sequence). The CDR3 sequence is 15 residues long. The DNA for the CDR3 is TGCAGTGCTTCTGCAACAGCTAAAGCTAACTATGGCTCCACCTTC. Protein: CSASATAKANYGSTF.

The chain carries TRBV6-5 and TRBJ2-7; 10 bases match TRBD2. J lost 2 bases, V lost 4 bases, and 2 bases had no gene match. The length of the CDR3 is 14 residues. CDR1 is MNHEY, CDR2 SVGAGI, per germline. In DNA form, the CDR3 reads TGTGCCAGCAGTTCCACTAGCGGGACCTACGAGCAGTACTTC. It codes for CASSSTSGTYEQYF.

This clonotype was seen more than once but under ten times. The V gene is TRBV7-2, the J gene TRBJ2-7; maybe TRBD2 (7 bases). This CDR3 is 15 amino acids long. Deletions cut 4 bases from V and 2 bases from J, with 15 bases between. Germline V gene sequence: CDR1 SGHTA, CDR2 FQGNSA. CDR3 in DNA: TGTGCCAGCAGCTCGTTCCGGGGGGCCACCTACGAGCAGTACTTC. It is translated as CASSSFRGATYEQYF.

Regarding this clonotype: Germline and junction disagree at one end, which may indicate a read error. The chain carries TRBV9 and TRBJ2-1; D is perhaps TRBD2 (5 bases). The CDR3 loop spans 14 amino acids. The germline V gene encodes CDR1 SGDLS and CDR2 YYNGEE. CDR3 protein: CASSSRSDYDEQFF. The CDR3 region has the DNA TGTGCCAGCAGCTCGCGATCTGACTACGATGAGCAGTTCTTC.

A few counts support this clonotype. The V gene is TRBV7-9, the J gene TRBJ2-4, with 8 nucleotides matching TRBD1. CDR3 length: 20 amino acids. CDR1 and CDR2 (germline): SEHNR, FQNEAQ (reference sequence). Trimming at V came to 0 bases and at J to 0 bases, leaving 13 bases not matched to a gene. CDR3 sequence (DNA): TGTGCCAGCAGCTTAGCGGTGACGACAGGGGATAAACTAGCCAAAAACATTCAGTACTTC. Translating it yields CASSLAVTTGDKLAKNIQYF.

There are a few counts of this clonotype. V gene TRBV6-5 combines with J gene TRBJ2-5; D may be TRBD1 or TRBD2 (6 bases each). V lost 4 bases and J 9 bases, leaving 21 bases between the germline ends. In germline, CDR1 is MNHEY, CDR2 SVGAGI. This CDR3 is built from 15 residues. CDR3 DNA: TGTGCCAGCAGTTTTCCCGGGGGCGGCGGCTATTCCCAGTACTTC. It yields the protein CASSFPGGGGYSQYF.

J is TRBJ2-3 and V is TRBV7-2, with 9 bases identical to TRBD2. CDR3 length: 14 residues. V shed 8 bases and J 3 bases; nucleotides not matched to a gene: 6. Germline V gives CDR1 SGHTA, CDR2 FQGNSA. The CDR3 DNA reads TGTGCCAGCCAACTAGCGGGCCCAACAGATACGCAGTATTTT. This gives the protein CASQLAGPTDTQYF. Complete variable domain (other parts from reference TRBV7-2 and TRBJ2-3): GAGVSQSPSNKVTEKGKDVELRCDPISGHTALYWYRQSLGQGLEFLIYFQGNSAPDKSGLPSDRFSAERTGGSVSTLTIQRTQQEDSAVYLCASQLAGPTDTQYFGPGTRLTVL.

This clonotype has only a few counts. The V gene is TRBV18, the J gene TRBJ1-4; D is possibly TRBD1 (5 bases). V was cut by 2 bases and J by 4 bases, with 11 bases left in between. The germline V gene encodes CDR1 KGHSH and CDR2 LQKENI. This CDR3 has 15 residues. For the CDR3, the DNA is TGTGCCAGCTCACCAACCTATCAGGGTAATGAAAAACTGTTTTTT. It codes for CASSPTYQGNEKLFF.

This clonotype was seen more than once but under ten times. This sequence joins TRBV24-1 and TRBJ1-1; perhaps TRBD1 as D (5 bases). The CDR3 spans 13 residues. V dropped 9 bases and J dropped 1 base, with 11 bases sitting between them. Germline loops: CDR1 KGHDR, CDR2 SFDVKD. CDR3 region: CATEDTRNTEAFF. Written as DNA, the CDR3 is TGTGCCACCGAGGACACTCGGAACACTGAAGCTTTCTTT.

The V call is TRBV20-1, the J call TRBJ1-2; D is unresolved. This CDR3 region has 14 residues. CDR1 is DFQATT, CDR2 SNEGSKA, per germline (reference sequence). V lost 0 bases to trimming and J lost 9 bases, with 17 bases between them. The CDR3 reads CSARDRQKTSSYTF. Here the CDR3 DNA reads TGCAGTGCTAGAGATCGGCAGAAGACTAGCAGCTACACCTTC.

The chain carries TRBV4-3 and TRBJ2-5, with TRBD2 matching 15 bases. The CDR3 is made up of 18 amino acids. Germline V gives CDR1 LGHNA, CDR2 YSLEER. V dropped 1 base and J dropped 4; count of bases not matched to a gene: 7. In DNA form, the CDR3 reads TGCGCCAGCAGCCAAGGGGGACTAGCGGGGGGAACGCGAGAGACCCAGTACTTC. Translated, it gives CASSQGGLAGGTRETQYF.

The chain has TRBV20-1 and TRBJ1-1; D might be TRBD1 (6 bases). This CDR3 is 18 amino acids long. Germline lookup yields CDR1 DFQATT and CDR2 SNEGSKA (reference sequence). V lost 6 bases, J lost 7 bases, and 33 bases lay in between. The CDR3 sequence is CSARDLTGPGHHRSEAFF. The CDR3 bases are TGCAGTGCCAGGGACCTTACAGGGCCAGGGCACCACCGAAGTGAAGCTTTCTTT.

This clonotype was found a few times. The chain links TRBV4-1 to TRBJ2-1, with 9 positions matching TRBD2. V lost 1 base to trimming and J lost 5 bases; unmatched junction nucleotides: 3. The CDR3 length is 15 residues. Germline CDR1 and CDR2: MGHRA and YSYEKL. CDR3 coding DNA: TGCGCCAGCAGCCAAGGACTAGCGGAAAACAATGAGCAGTTCTTC. As protein: CASSQGLAENNEQFF.

Only a few counts were recorded for this clonotype. The chain combines TRBV7-2 with TRBJ2-3; 9 nucleotides align to TRBD2. This CDR3 comprises 15 residues. V was clipped by 5 bases and J by 6 bases; unmatched bases: 9. The germline gives CDR1 SGHTA, CDR2 FQGNSA. CDR3 residues: CASSLGTSRTDTQYF. In DNA, the CDR3 is TGTGCCAGCAGCCTCGGGACTAGCCGAACTGATACGCAGTATTTT.

The chain recombines TRBV9 with TRBJ2-5, with D possibly being TRBD2 (7 bases). The DNA end favors TRBJ2-1, so the J call may be wrong. Germline V gives CDR1 SGDLS, CDR2 YYNGEE. This CDR3 contains 15 residues. The CDR3 loop reads CASSVRGGVNYEQFF. The CDR3 DNA sequence: TGTGCCAGCAGCGTTCGAGGGGGGGTAAACTATGAGCAGTTCTTC.

This clonotype was found a few times. The chain recombines TRBV29-1 with TRBJ1-2, with TRBD1 as a possible D gene (5 bases). The V gene's germline CDR1 is SQVTM and CDR2 ANQGSEA. CDR3 size: 12 residues. With 7 bases removed from V and 3 bases from J, the gap between germline ends came to 12 bases. CDR3 sequence reads: CSAGTADYGYTF. The CDR3 nucleotides are TGCAGCGCCGGGACGGCCGACTATGGCTACACCTTC.